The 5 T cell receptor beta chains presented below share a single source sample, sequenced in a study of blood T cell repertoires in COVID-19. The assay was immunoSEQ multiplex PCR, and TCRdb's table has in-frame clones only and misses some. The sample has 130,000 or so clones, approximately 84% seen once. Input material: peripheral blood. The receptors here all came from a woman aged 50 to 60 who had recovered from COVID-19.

CDR3 DNA sequence: TGTGCCAGCAGCCGAGGCTACGAGCAGTACTTC. It codes for CASSRGYEQYF. V is TRBV7-6 and J is TRBJ2-7; D not resolved. CDR1 and CDR2 (germline): SGHVS, FNYEAQ. V was cut by 5 bases and J by 3 bases, with 5 bases left in between. The CDR3 contains 11 residues.

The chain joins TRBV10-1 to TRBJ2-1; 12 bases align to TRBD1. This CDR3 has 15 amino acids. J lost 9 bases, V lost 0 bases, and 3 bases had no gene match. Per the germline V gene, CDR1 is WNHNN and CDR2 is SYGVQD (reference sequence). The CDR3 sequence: CASSESGQGAGEQFF. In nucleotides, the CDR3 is TGCGCCAGCAGTGAGTCGGGACAGGGGGCCGGTGAGCAGTTCTTC.

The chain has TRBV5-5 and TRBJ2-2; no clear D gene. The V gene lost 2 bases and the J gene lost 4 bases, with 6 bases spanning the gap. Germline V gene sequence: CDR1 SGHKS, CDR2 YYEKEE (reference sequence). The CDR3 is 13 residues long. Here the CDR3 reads CASSFYITGELFF. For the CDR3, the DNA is TGTGCCAGCAGCTTTTATATCACCGGGGAGCTGTTTTTT.

CDR3 DNA: TGTGCCTGGAGTGAAGAAAGGGAGGCAACCCAGTACTTC. Translating it yields CAWSEEREATQYF. J is TRBJ2-5 and V is TRBV30; a weak D match, TRBD2 (6 bases). Trimming cost V 1 base and J 8 bases, with 14 bases left between them. Germline loops: CDR1 GTSNPN, CDR2 SVGIG (reference sequence). The CDR3 consists of 13 residues.

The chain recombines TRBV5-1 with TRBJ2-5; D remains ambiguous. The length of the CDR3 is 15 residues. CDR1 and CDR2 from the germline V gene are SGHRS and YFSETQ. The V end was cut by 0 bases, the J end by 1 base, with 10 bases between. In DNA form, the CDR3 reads TGCGCCAGCAGCTTGGGGGTAGCCGGCCAAGAGACCCAGTACTTC. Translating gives CASSLGVAGQETQYF.